Following are 20 T cell receptor beta chains from one sample sequenced in a study of OX40 agonist ivuxolimab in advanced cancers. The protocol was immunoSEQ multiplex PCR, while the TCRdb copy is restricted to in-frame clones and leaves out a portion. This sample yields approximately 45,000 clones, of which about 93% are seen a single time; 11% belongs to the top ten. This material consisted of CD4+ or CD8+ T cells sorted from blood, taken in a trial of the OX40 agonist ivuxolimab. The receptors come from an adult with an advanced solid tumor such as melanoma, head and neck, liver or kidney cancer.

V gene TRBV6-1 combines with J gene TRBJ2-2; a possible D gene is TRBD2 (6 bases). Trimming stripped 5 bases from V and 1 base from J, with 11 bases between. The germline CDR1 and CDR2 sequences are MNHNS and SASEGT. This CDR3 spans 15 amino acids. The DNA for the CDR3 is TGTGCCAGCAGTCTAAGGAGGGGGAACACCGGGGAGCTGTTTTTT. This codes for CASSLRRGNTGELFF.

The chain combines TRBV6-5 with TRBJ1-5; D gene unclear. Trimming pared 0 bases from V and 3 bases from J, leaving 3 bases between. The CDR3 length is 13 residues. Germline loops: CDR1 MNHEY, CDR2 SVGAGI. The CDR3 region has the DNA TGTGCCAGCAGTTACTCGCCCAATCAGCCCCAGCATTTT. Translated: CASSYSPNQPQHF.

V gene TRBV6-5 combines with J gene TRBJ2-7; D call uncertain. The V end was cut by 4 bases, the J end by 5 bases, with 6 bases between. The CDR3 spans 11 residues. Germline assignment: CDR1 MNHEY and CDR2 SVGAGI. In DNA form, the CDR3 reads TGTGCCAGCAGTTCCCCAGACGAGCAGTACTTC. Translation: CASSSPDEQYF.

The chain combines TRBV5-4 with TRBJ1-2, with TRBD1 as a possible D gene (5 bases). This CDR3 region has 14 residues. Per the germline V gene, CDR1 is SGHNT and CDR2 is YYREEE (reference sequence). With 0 bases removed from V and 3 bases from J, the gap between germline ends came to 9 bases. CDR3 protein: CASSLAQADYGYTF. CDR3 in DNA: TGTGCCAGCAGCTTGGCACAGGCCGACTATGGCTACACCTTC.

The gene calls are TRBV19 and TRBJ1-1; a possible D gene is TRBD1 (5 bases). Germline assignment: CDR1 LNHDA and CDR2 SQIVND (reference sequence). Trimming took off 7 bases at V and 4 bases at J, with 10 bases between the two ends. This CDR3 comprises 12 residues. The CDR3 is CASNIGGTEAFF. Written as DNA, the CDR3 is TGTGCCAGTAATATCGGGGGCACTGAAGCTTTCTTT.

V and J are TRBV9 and TRBJ1-3; weak D call: TRBD1 (6 bases). V lost 3 bases to trimming and J lost 4 bases, with 14 bases between them. This CDR3 spans 15 amino acids. The V gene's germline CDR1 is SGDLS and CDR2 YYNGEE. The CDR3 nucleotides read TGTGCCAGCAGCGCCCTGACAGGTTCAGGAAACACCATATATTTT. The encoded protein is CASSALTGSGNTIYF.

The V call is TRBV5-5, the J call TRBJ1-2, with TRBD1 matching over 7 bases. V was clipped by 0 bases and J by 2 bases; unmatched bases: 7. CDR3 length: 16 residues. Germline V CDR1 and CDR2: SGHKS, YYEKEE (reference sequence). CDR3 DNA sequence: TGTGCCAGCAGCTTGGGGGACAGTCCAACGAACTATGGCTACACCTTC. This translates into CASSLGDSPTNYGYTF.

As to this clone: In the same sample, other DNA sequences code for this CDR3. This rearrangement joins TRBV19 to TRBJ2-7; no reliable D call. This CDR3 has 13 residues. V lost 5 bases to trimming and J lost 2 bases, with 10 bases between them. From germline, CDR1 is LNHDA and CDR2 SQIVND (reference sequence). CDR3 nucleotide sequence: TGTGCCAGTAGTTTCGGCCAGACCTACGAGCAGTACTTC. Translated: CASSFGQTYEQYF.

This chain links TRBV15 with TRBJ1-2, with 10 positions matching TRBD1. The V and J ends lost 3 bases and 7 bases, in that order; junction bases with no gene match: 11. From germline, CDR1 is LNHNV and CDR2 YYDKDF (reference sequence). The CDR3 covers 16 residues. As DNA, the CDR3 is TGTGCCACCAGCAGCGACAGGGGGCCGGTCCGAGCTGGCTACACCTTC. This gives the protein CATSSDRGPVRAGYTF.

This clone was detected once. The CDR3 DNA sequence: TGTGCCAGCAGCCTAGCCGGGACCGATTACGAGCAGTACTTC. Residues: CASSLAGTDYEQYF. The chain carries TRBV11-2 and TRBJ2-7, with D tentatively TRBD1 or TRBD2 (5 bases each). The CDR3 totals 14 residues. Germline V gene lookup returns CDR1 SGHAT and CDR2 FQNNGV. Trimming cost V 5 bases and J 4 bases, with 15 bases left between them.

The chain is built from TRBV2 and TRBJ2-1, with D unresolved. V was clipped by 7 bases and J by 8 bases, with 6 bases between them. Germline assignment: CDR1 SNHLY and CDR2 FYNNEI. There are 10 residues in the CDR3. DNA of the CDR3: TGTGCCAGCAAGAGGTATGAGCAGTTCTTC. Translating it yields CASKRYEQFF.

The V and J genes are TRBV27 and TRBJ2-7; 9 bases agree with TRBD2. Germline V gene sequence: CDR1 MNHEY, CDR2 SMNVEV (reference sequence). Losses at the gene ends were 5 bases for V and 3 bases for J; bases not matched to a gene: 11. The CDR3 runs 16 residues. The CDR3 DNA reads TGTGCCAGCAGTCTCTTCCCGGGACTAGCCTTCTACGAGCAGTACTTC. As protein: CASSLFPGLAFYEQYF.

The CDR3 sequence: CASSLTGATNYGYTF. The CDR3 nucleotides read TGTGCCAGCAGCCTCACAGGGGCTACTAACTATGGCTACACCTTC. V gene TRBV14 combines with J gene TRBJ1-2; 7 positions match TRBD1. Germline CDR1 and CDR2: SGHDN and FVKESK. The V gene end was trimmed by 4 bases and the J gene end by 0 bases; junction bases not matched to a gene: 5. The CDR3 has 15 residues.

A single count supports this clone. The V and J genes are TRBV4-3 and TRBJ2-3; 7 nucleotides line up with TRBD1. V lost 3 bases to trimming and J lost 4 bases; unmatched junction nucleotides: 7. CDR1 is LGHNA, CDR2 YSLEER, per germline. The CDR3 covers 15 residues. The CDR3 DNA follows: TGCGCCAGCAGCCACCTCAGTGGACAGGCAGATACGCAGTATTTT. Its translation is CASSHLSGQADTQYF.

V gene TRBV19 combines with J gene TRBJ1-1; D not certain. V was clipped by 3 bases and J by 9 bases, with 11 bases between them. The CDR3 is 12 residues long. Per germline, CDR1 LNHDA and CDR2 SQIVND (reference sequence). In DNA form, the CDR3 reads TGTGCCAGTAGTATTCAGACGGGTAAAGCTTTCTTT. As protein: CASSIQTGKAFF.

The V call is TRBV6-5, the J call TRBJ2-7, with 9 bases lining up with TRBD1. The CDR3 sequence is 15 residues long. Germline V gene sequence: CDR1 MNHEY, CDR2 SVGAGI. After removal of 4 bases from V and 1 base from J, the junction contained 5 bases not matched to a gene. CDR3 protein: CASSLTGGQSYEQYF. In DNA form, the CDR3 reads TGTGCCAGCAGTTTGACAGGGGGTCAATCCTACGAGCAGTACTTC.

V is TRBV6-4 and J is TRBJ2-1; D may be TRBD1 or TRBD2 (6 bases each). V lost 9 bases and J 6 bases, leaving 18 bases between the germline ends. There are 14 residues in the CDR3. The germline CDR1 and CDR2 sequences are MRHNA and SNTAGT. CDR3 in DNA: TGTGCCAGTCCTAAGGGGGGAGAAATCAATGAGCAGTTCTTC. Translating gives CASPKGGEINEQFF.

The gene calls are TRBV7-2 and TRBJ2-3; 13 bases are shared with TRBD2. V dropped 3 bases and J dropped 3; count of bases not matched to a gene: 6. Germline V gene sequence: CDR1 SGHTA, CDR2 FQGNSA. The length of the CDR3 is 17 residues. The CDR3 coding sequence is TGTGCCAGCAGCTTTCGACTAGCGGGAGGAGGGACAGATACGCAGTATTTT. As protein: CASSFRLAGGGTDTQYF.

J is TRBJ2-5 and V is TRBV5-6, with TRBD2 matching 8 bases. Germline V gene lookup returns CDR1 SGHDT and CDR2 YYEEEE. The CDR3 is made up of 17 amino acids. V lost 4 bases to trimming and J lost 0 bases; unmatched junction nucleotides: 11. Written as DNA, the CDR3 is TGTGCCAGCAGCCCCTTAGGAGCGGGAGCCCACCAAGAGACCCAGTACTTC. Its translation: CASSPLGAGAHQETQYF.

A single count supports this clone. The CDR3, as DNA: TGTGCCAGCAGTTTACTTGGGGACACTGAAGCTTTCTTT. Its translation is CASSLLGDTEAFF. The rearrangement links TRBV28 to TRBJ1-1; no definite D call. The CDR3 is 13 residues long. Trimming stripped 2 bases from V and 3 bases from J, with 7 bases between. From germline, CDR1 is MDHEN and CDR2 SYDVKM.